The clone carrying this T cell receptor beta chain is a singleton in its sample. Sequenced by immunoSEQ multiplex PCR; TCRdb stores in-frame clones only, minus some. This sample yields 100,000 or so clones, of which 90% to 95% are seen a single time; around 1.2% belongs to the top ten. The sample originates from a study of T cell changes during pregnancy in multiple sclerosis. Germline V gene sequence: CDR1 MNHEY, CDR2 SMNVEV (reference sequence). The V and J ends lost 5 bases and 2 bases respectively, with 21 bases between them. The CDR3 contains 17 residues. The V gene is TRBV27, the J gene TRBJ1-1, with D tentatively TRBD1 (5 bases). The TCR comes from a female donor with multiple sclerosis, enrolled in a pregnancy study. The sequencing here drew on peripheral blood, taken in the second trimester of pregnancy. CDR3 region: CASSPHRQDVPNTEAFF. The CDR3, as DNA: TGTGCCAGCAGTCCCCACAGGCAGGATGTCCCTAACACTGAAGCTTTCTTT.